These 27 T cell receptor beta chains came from one sample sequenced in a study of blood T cell repertoires in COVID-19. Generated by immunoSEQ multiplex PCR, the TCRdb table keeps only in-frame clones and is missing some. The table has about 97,000 clones, less than 95% seen once. The sequencing sample was made of peripheral blood. These TCRs come from a man in his sixties with acute or convalescent COVID-19.

V gene TRBV2 combines with J gene TRBJ1-6; TRBD1 aligns across 9 bases. With V trimmed by 9 bases and J by 6 bases, 6 bases remained unmatched. CDR1 is SNHLY and CDR2 is FYNNEI in the germline V gene. This CDR3 comprises 14 residues. The CDR3 DNA is TGTGCCAGTGATCGGGACAGGGTTAATTCACCCCTCCACTTT. Amino acid sequence: CASDRDRVNSPLHF.

V is TRBV3-1 (or the pseudogene TRBV3-2) and J is TRBJ2-7; D uncertain. The CDR3 is made up of 12 amino acids. The V end lost 2 bases, the J end lost 0 bases, and 2 bases lay between the germline ends. The germline V gene has CDR1 LGHDT and CDR2 YNNKEL (reference sequence). The CDR3 nucleotides read TGTGCCAGCAGCCAACACTCCTACGAGCAGTACTTC. Amino acids: CASSQHSYEQYF.

V and J are TRBV4-1 and TRBJ2-5; D is unresolved. V lost 1 base, J lost 0 bases, and 3 bases lay in between. CDR3 length: 13 amino acids. The germline gives CDR1 MGHRA, CDR2 YSYEKL. The CDR3 bases are TGCGCCAGCAGCCAAGCCAACCAAGAGACCCAGTACTTC. It codes for CASSQANQETQYF.

J is TRBJ2-7 and V is TRBV5-6; 7 positions agree with TRBD1. CDR3 length equals 13 residues. Germline trimming cut 5 bases from V and 0 bases from J; bases unmatched to any gene: 2. Germline CDR1 SGHDT, CDR2 YYEEEE. CDR3 DNA: TGTGCCAGCAGAGCAGGGGGCTCCTACGAGCAGTACTTC. This codes for CASRAGGSYEQYF.

This chain connects TRBV29-1 to TRBJ1-2; no clear D gene. This CDR3 is built from 16 residues. The ends were cut back, 4 bases at V and 5 bases at J, with 23 bases in the middle. Germline V gene lookup returns CDR1 SQVTM and CDR2 ANQGSEA. CDR3 DNA sequence: TGCAGCGTTGGTTTCATACGGGGTGATGGGTCTTATGGCTACACCTTC. This translates into CSVGFIRGDGSYGYTF.

V and J are TRBV5-6 and TRBJ2-2; D may be TRBD1 (6 bases). CDR1 and CDR2 (germline): SGHDT, YYEEEE. V was cut by 2 bases and J by 2 bases, with 13 bases left in between. The CDR3 has 16 amino acids. This chain's CDR3 is CASSFTGHENTGELFF. The CDR3 region has the DNA TGTGCCAGCAGCTTTACGGGACACGAAAACACCGGGGAGCTGTTTTTT.

The V and J genes are TRBV5-1 and TRBJ2-3; tentatively, D is TRBD2 (6 bases). V dropped 4 bases and J dropped 2 bases, with 14 bases sitting between them. The germline V gene encodes CDR1 SGHRS and CDR2 YFSETQ. The CDR3 is made up of 15 amino acids. This CDR3 is CASSRLGGPTDTQYF. The CDR3 DNA reads as TGCGCCAGCAGCAGACTCGGGGGTCCCACAGATACGCAGTATTTT.

This clone was observed a single time. The chain links TRBV7-8 to TRBJ1-2, with D tentatively TRBD1 (5 bases). There are 15 residues in the CDR3. Trimming took off 1 base at V and 1 base at J, with 10 bases between the two ends. Germline V gives CDR1 SGHVS, CDR2 FQNEAQ. The CDR3 reads CASSLGDLYNYGYTF. As DNA, the CDR3 is TGTGCCAGCAGCTTAGGGGACTTATATAACTATGGCTACACCTTC.

The chain joins TRBV27 to TRBJ1-1, with 9 bases lining up with TRBD1. The CDR3 covers 18 residues. Trimming at V came to 3 bases and at J to 1 base, leaving 12 bases not matched to a gene. Germline values: CDR1 MNHEY, CDR2 SMNVEV (reference sequence). In nucleotides, the CDR3 is TGTGCCAGCAGTTTCCATACCTGGGGACAGGGCTCGAACACTGAAGCTTTCTTT. Its translation: CASSFHTWGQGSNTEAFF.

This chain uses TRBV5-4 with TRBJ1-2, with 8 bases fitting TRBD1. Germline CDR1 and CDR2: SGHNT and YYREEE (reference sequence). The J segment lost 5 bases and the V segment lost 3 bases, leaving 6 bases of the junction unmatched. This CDR3 has 14 residues. The CDR3 DNA sequence: TGTGCCAGCAGCTCACCGGGACAGGAGTATGGCTACACCTTC. Its protein is CASSSPGQEYGYTF. The whole variable domain, remainder taken from reference TRBV5-4 and TRBJ1-2, is ETGVTQSPTHLIKTRGQQVTLRCSSQSGHNTVSWYQQALGQGPQFIFQYYREEENGRGNFPPRFSGLQFPNYSSELNVNALELDDSALYLCASSSPGQEYGYTFGSGTRLTVV.

The rearrangement links TRBV3-1 (or the pseudogene TRBV3-2) to TRBJ1-1; tentatively, D is TRBD1 (5 bases). The CDR3 consists of 14 residues. V was cut by 0 bases and J by 1 base, with 6 bases left in between. Germline assignment: CDR1 LGHDT and CDR2 YNNKEL (reference sequence). CDR3 in amino acids: CASSQEGGNTEAFF. Written as DNA, the CDR3 is TGTGCCAGCAGCCAAGAGGGGGGGAACACTGAAGCTTTCTTT.

This chain connects TRBV7-9 to TRBJ2-1; maybe TRBD1 (6 bases). The length of the CDR3 is 16 residues. Trimming took off 4 bases at V and 2 bases at J, with 15 bases between the two ends. The germline V gene has CDR1 SEHNR and CDR2 FQNEAQ (reference sequence). The CDR3 DNA reads TGTGCCAGCAGCTCCGACAGGCCGGTGGCCTACAATGAGCAGTTCTTC. This codes for CASSSDRPVAYNEQFF. The variable domain in full, completed from reference TRBV7-9 and TRBJ2-1, reads DTGVSQNPRHKITKRGQNVTFRCDPISEHNRLYWYRQTLGQGPEFLTYFQNEAQLEKSRLLSDRFSAERPKGSFSTLEIQRTEQGDSAMYLCASSSDRPVAYNEQFFGPGTRLTVL.

The V and J genes are TRBV15 and TRBJ1-1; 12 positions agree with TRBD1. Per germline, CDR1 LNHNV and CDR2 YYDKDF (reference sequence). This CDR3 region has 13 residues. With 5 bases clipped from V and 8 bases from J, the junction kept 3 bases outside the gene matches. The CDR3 spells CATSYGTGGEAFF. The CDR3 nucleotides read TGTGCCACCAGCTACGGGACAGGGGGCGAAGCTTTCTTT.

The V and J genes are TRBV18 and TRBJ2-3, with TRBD2 as a possible D gene (6 bases). Germline values: CDR1 KGHSH, CDR2 LQKENI. V was trimmed by 3 bases and J by 6 bases, leaving 10 bases between them. CDR3 length: 13 amino acids. CDR3 nucleotides: TGTGCCAGCTCACCCGGGACTGCCGATACGCAGTATTTT. The encoded protein is CASSPGTADTQYF. The whole variable domain, remainder taken from reference TRBV18 and TRBJ2-3, is NAGVMQNPRHLVRRRGQEARLRCSPMKGHSHVYWYRQLPEEGLKFMVYLQKENIIDESGMPKERFSAEFPKEGPSILRIQQVVRGDSAAYFCASSPGTADTQYFGPGTRLTVL.

The gene calls are TRBV5-1 and TRBJ1-1, with TRBD1 as a possible D gene (6 bases). Trimming pared 4 bases from V and 1 base from J, leaving 11 bases between. CDR3 size: 14 residues. From germline, CDR1 is SGHRS and CDR2 YFSETQ. The CDR3 loop reads CASSIRTANTEAFF. CDR3 DNA: TGCGCCAGCAGCATACGGACAGCGAACACTGAAGCTTTCTTT.

This clone came up once. The chain joins TRBV20-1 to TRBJ1-1; D possibly corresponds to TRBD1 (6 bases). Germline CDR1 DFQATT, CDR2 SNEGSKA (reference sequence). Between the trimmed V and J ends, which lost 6 bases and 1 base, there was a span of 6 bases. CDR3 length equals 11 residues. CDR3 DNA: TGCAGTGCAGGGGGGAACACTGAAGCTTTCTTT. Its translation is CSAGGNTEAFF.

The V and J genes are TRBV5-6 and TRBJ2-3, with 16 nucleotides matching TRBD2. Per the germline V gene, CDR1 is SGHDT and CDR2 is YYEEEE. The CDR3 consists of 17 residues. V gave up 7 bases and J gave up 7 bases; unmatched junction bases: 12. The CDR3 sequence is CASCWQGLAGGSNTQYF. The CDR3, as DNA: TGTGCCAGCTGTTGGCAGGGACTAGCGGGGGGGTCCAATACGCAGTATTTT.

The chain links TRBV30 to TRBJ2-7, with 7 bases lining up with TRBD1. Trimming took 2 bases from V and 2 from J; bases not matched to a gene: 6. CDR1 GTSNPN and CDR2 SVGIG come from the germline V gene (reference sequence). The CDR3 is made up of 14 amino acids. The CDR3 DNA sequence: TGTGCCTGGAGTCGACAGGGCTCCCCCTACGAGCAGTACGTC. It specifies CAWSRQGSPYEQYV.

The chain links TRBV6-5 to TRBJ1-4; 10 positions agree with TRBD1. The germline V gene encodes CDR1 MNHEY and CDR2 SVGAGI. After removal of 0 bases from V and 8 bases from J, the junction contained 3 bases not matched to a gene. There are 15 residues in the CDR3. The CDR3 coding sequence is TGTGCCAGCAGTTACTCGGACAGGGGGAACGAAAAACTGTTTTTT. As protein: CASSYSDRGNEKLFF.

This chain uses TRBV3-1 (or the pseudogene TRBV3-2) with TRBJ2-5, with 7 bases lining up with TRBD1. The V and J ends lost 6 bases and 0 bases, in that order; junction bases with no gene match: 1. The CDR3 loop spans 13 amino acids. Germline assignment: CDR1 LGHDT and CDR2 YNNKEL (reference sequence). The DNA for the CDR3 is TGTGCCAGCAGTGGACAGGACCAAGAGACCCAGTACTTC. Protein product: CASSGQDQETQYF.

Of note for this clone: The same CDR3 arises from other DNA sequences in this sample as well. The rearrangement uses TRBV11-2 and TRBJ2-1, with D tentatively TRBD1 (5 bases). Germline CDR1 is SGHAT and CDR2 is FQNNGV. Trimming pared 1 base from V and 5 bases from J, leaving 6 bases between. The CDR3 extends over 13 amino acids. Here the CDR3 DNA reads TGTGCCAGCAGCTTAGGACAGAACAATGAGCAGTTCTTC. Its translation: CASSLGQNNEQFF.

The J gene is TRBJ2-7, the V gene TRBV18, with 8 bases lining up with TRBD1. This CDR3 is built from 14 residues. After removal of 3 bases from V and 2 bases from J, the junction contained 3 bases not matched to a gene. The germline CDR1 and CDR2 sequences are KGHSH and LQKENI. The DNA for the CDR3 is TGTGCCAGCTCACCTGCGACAGGGGCCTACGAGCAGTACTTC. This sequence encodes CASSPATGAYEQYF.

This chain connects TRBV6-2 or TRBV6-3 to TRBJ1-5, with 7 bases lining up with TRBD1. The V gene's germline CDR1 is MNHEY and CDR2 SVGEGT. This CDR3 has 16 amino acids. Unmatched junction bases numbered 9, after V lost 5 bases and J lost 2 bases. The CDR3 DNA sequence: TGTGCCAGCAGTACCAAGACAGGGATAGGCAATCAGCCCCAGCATTTT. Residues: CASSTKTGIGNQPQHF.

The V and J genes are TRBV2 and TRBJ1-2; D is uncertain. Deletions cut 5 bases from V and 2 bases from J, with 12 bases between. Germline V gene data show CDR1 as SNHLY and CDR2 as FYNNEI. There are 14 residues in the CDR3. DNA for the CDR3: TGTGCCAGCAGTTCGGACGGAGGAAACTATGGCTACACCTTC. This codes for CASSSDGGNYGYTF.

This clone occurred a few times. The chain couples TRBV6-6 to TRBJ1-3; 7 positions match TRBD1. The CDR3 extends over 20 amino acids. Trimming cost V 6 bases and J 0 bases; bases outside gene matches: 20. From germline, CDR1 is MNHNY and CDR2 SVGAGI (reference sequence). The CDR3 DNA follows: TGTGCCAGCAGCCTACGATTGACAGGGACGACGCCCGACTCTGGAAACACCATATATTTT. Translation: CASSLRLTGTTPDSGNTIYF.

This clone was counted once. The chain is built from TRBV5-8 and TRBJ1-2, with 7 bases matching TRBD1. V gave up 4 bases and J gave up 3 bases; unmatched junction bases: 3. The CDR3 covers 13 residues. Per the germline V gene, CDR1 is SGHTS and CDR2 is YDEGEE. The DNA of the CDR3 is TGTGCCAGCAGCGCGGGACAGCACTATGGCTACACCTTC. Translated, it gives CASSAGQHYGYTF.

The chain couples TRBV2 to TRBJ2-2; 11 nucleotides match TRBD1. CDR3 length equals 17 residues. Unmatched junction bases numbered 9, after V lost 5 bases and J lost 4 bases. The germline CDR1 and CDR2 sequences are SNHLY and FYNNEI. The chain's CDR3 is CASSYRTGGIGTGELFF. The CDR3 DNA reads TGTGCCAGCAGTTATCGGACAGGGGGCATTGGCACCGGGGAGCTGTTTTTT.